These T cell receptor beta chains were read from a single sample in a study of regulatory T cells in long-lasting Graves disease. MiXCR, run by TCRdb on the multiplex PCR reads, gives a single entry per CDR3 protein. The table records about 420,000 distinct CDR3 sequences, over 15% of them present only once. In addition, the sample was reused for a study of T cells in Graves' hyperthyroidism and ophthalmopathy.

Sequences were derived from peripheral blood mononuclear cells (PBMCs), sampled at new diagnosis, from a patient treated with antithyroid drugs. The receptors were sampled from a woman under 30 with Graves disease. Both conserved end residues are part of each CDR3. Fields, in order: V gene, D gene, J gene, clone size, CDR3 protein, CDR3 DNA. D genes are given only for firm matches. Size tells how often a clone was seen (once, few, many) or the class of an expanded clone, and some rows leave it out.

TRBV7-8	TRBD1	TRBJ1-3	-	CASRRDRGLRAGLNTIYF	TGTGCCAGCAGAAGGGACAGGGGGCTCCGTGCTGGACTAAACACCATATATTTT
TRBV28	-	TRBJ2-7	many	CASSHGQNYEQYF	TGTGCCAGCAGTCACGGACAGAACTACGAGCAGTACTTC
TRBV18	TRBD2	TRBJ2-3	few	CPSSPLAGGWADTQYF	TGTCCCAGCTCACCCCTAGCGGGAGGCTGGGCAGATACGCAGTATTTT
TRBV20-1	-	TRBJ2-7	few	CSAVPPTHSGEQYF	TGCAGTGCTGTACCACCGACACATAGCGGCGAGCAGTACTTC
TRBV11-2	TRBD2	TRBJ2-4	-	CASSEGLDGNIQYF	TGTGCCAGCAGTGAGGGACTAGATGGAAACATTCAGTACTTC
TRBV7-2	-	TRBJ1-2	few	CASTTGTQGYTF	TGTGCCAGCACCACAGGGACTCAAGGCTACACCTTC
TRBV4-1	TRBD1	TRBJ2-7	few	CASSQFSGQAVYEQYF	TGCGCCAGCAGCCAGTTTTCCGGACAGGCCGTCTACGAGCAGTACTTC
TRBV20-1	TRBD1	TRBJ2-2	-	CSAPRSTGVPGELFF	TGCAGTGCCCCGAGATCGACAGGGGTCCCCGGGGAGCTGTTTTTT
TRBV6-6	-	TRBJ1-1	few	CASSYSGGGTEAFF	TGTGCCAGCAGTTACTCGGGGGGTGGCACTGAAGCTTTCTTT
TRBV19	TRBD1	TRBJ2-1	few	CASSRRTGVSSYNEQFF	TGTGCCAGTAGCCGTAGGACAGGGGTATCTTCCTACAATGAGCAGTTCTTC
TRBV30	-	TRBJ2-4	few	CAWSVANIQYF	TGTGCCTGGAGTGTAGCGAATATTCAGTACTTC
TRBV27	TRBD2	TRBJ2-7	-	CASKLAGTGNYEQYF	TGTGCCAGCAAACTAGCGGGAACGGGAAACTACGAGCAGTACTTC
TRBV7-9	TRBD1	TRBJ2-7	many	CASSSRGPYEQYF	TGTGCCAGCAGCTCCAGGGGGCCCTACGAGCAGTACTTC
TRBV3-1	TRBD1	TRBJ2-1	many	CASRLGQGSSYNEQFF	TGTGCCAGCAGACTCGGACAGGGAAGCTCCTACAATGAGCAGTTCTTC
TRBV7-9	TRBD1	TRBJ1-1	-	CASSSWTGMNTEAFF	TGTGCCAGCAGCAGTTGGACAGGGATGAACACTGAAGCTTTCTTT
TRBV11-2	-	TRBJ2-7	-	CASSYRGGNTYEQYF	TGTGCCAGCAGCTACAGGGGGGGTAATACCTACGAGCAGTACTTC
TRBV20-1	TRBD1	TRBJ2-7	many	CSARETGGVEQYF	TGCAGTGCTAGAGAGACAGGGGGCGTTGAGCAGTACTTC
TRBV6-1	TRBD2	TRBJ2-7	many	CASSVTSGGAEAYEQYF	TGTGCCAGCAGTGTGACTAGCGGGGGTGCCGAGGCCTACGAGCAGTACTTC
TRBV20-1	TRBD1	TRBJ1-5	many	CSATGQGGQPQHF	TGCAGTGCTACCGGACAGGGAGGACAGCCCCAGCATTTT
TRBV7-2	-	TRBJ2-5	many	CASSARDTETRF	TGTGCCAGCAGCGCCCGGGACACCGAAACCCGATTC
TRBV19	-	TRBJ1-6	-	CASSRERDYSPLHF	TGTGCCAGTAGTAGAGAGCGGGATTATTCACCCCTCCACTTT
TRBV4-3	TRBD2	TRBJ2-3	few	CASSPRTSGRADTQYF	TGCGCCAGCAGCCCACGGACTAGCGGGAGGGCGGATACGCAGTATTTT
TRBV29-1	TRBD1	TRBJ2-5	-	CSVDSTGQGGETQYF	TGCAGCGTTGATTCTACGGGACAGGGGGGAGAGACCCAGTACTTC
TRBV4-1	-	TRBJ1-1	-	CASSQDPPYTEALF	TGCGCCAGCAGCCAAGATCCCCCGTACACTGAAGCTCTCTTT
TRBV11-2	-	TRBJ1-5	few	CASSLGGRGTQPQHF	TGTGCCAGCAGCTTAGGGGGGAGGGGGACTCAGCCCCAGCATTTT
TRBV5-1	TRBD2	TRBJ2-5	-	CASSFGRAGVETQYF	TGTGCCAGCAGCTTTGGCAGGGCGGGAGTGGAGACCCAGTACTTC
TRBV12-3/TRBV12-4	-	TRBJ1-4	many	CASSPLNEKLFF	TGTGCCAGCAGCCCTCTTAATGAAAAACTGTTTTTT
TRBV12-3/TRBV12-4	-	TRBJ1-2	many	CASSLMGVGYTF	TGTGCCAGCAGTTTAATGGGGGTTGGCTACACCTTC
TRBV24-1	TRBD1	TRBJ2-3	many	CATSAGTGNTDTQYF	TGTGCCACCAGTGCCGGGACAGGGAACACAGATACGCAGTATTTT
TRBV25-1	TRBD2	TRBJ2-3	-	CASSESGTSGSKATDTQYF	TGTGCCAGCAGTGAATCCGGGACTAGCGGGAGTAAAGCCACAGATACGCAGTATTTT
TRBV7-2	-	TRBJ2-7	many	CASSSGTERIEQYF	TGTGCCAGCAGCTCCGGGACGGAGCGGATTGAGCAGTACTTC
TRBV12-3/TRBV12-4	TRBD1	TRBJ1-1	many	CASSARTGNTEAFF	TGTGCCAGCAGTGCCCGGACAGGGAACACTGAAGCTTTCTTT
TRBV6-1	TRBD2	TRBJ2-1	few	CASSVRTSGYNEQFF	TGTGCCAGCAGTGTACGGACTAGCGGCTACAATGAGCAGTTCTTC
TRBV2	-	TRBJ1-1	few	CASTWDFPEGEAFF	TGTGCCAGCACCTGGGACTTCCCTGAAGGTGAAGCTTTCTTT
TRBV15	TRBD2	TRBJ2-1	-	CATSSREGNEQFF	TGTGCCACCAGCTCTCGGGAGGGGAATGAGCAGTTCTTC
TRBV7-9	-	TRBJ2-1	many	CASSLKGTQNNEQFF	TGTGCCAGCAGCTTAAAAGGGACACAGAACAATGAGCAGTTCTTC
TRBV20-1	TRBD1	TRBJ1-2	many	CSARKDRNYGYTF	TGCAGTGCTAGAAAGGACAGGAACTATGGCTACACCTTC
TRBV3-1	-	TRBJ1-1	many	CASSPRTENTEAFF	TGTGCCAGCAGTCCGCGGACAGAGAACACTGAAGCTTTCTTT
TRBV28	-	TRBJ1-1	few	CTSSFILTGQNTEAFF	TGTACCAGCAGTTTTATCTTGACAGGCCAGAACACTGAAGCTTTCTTT
TRBV6-1	-	TRBJ1-3	-	CASSEGGKSSGNTIYF	TGTGCCAGCAGTGAAGGGGGGAAAAGCTCTGGAAACACCATATATTTT
TRBV7-2	TRBD1	TRBJ2-3	-	CASSPGTGSDTQYF	TGTGCCAGCAGCCCCGGGACAGGGTCAGATACGCAGTATTTT
TRBV12-3/TRBV12-4	-	TRBJ2-5	many	CASSLSGTHVGETQYF	TGTGCCAGCAGTCTCTCGGGGACCCACGTAGGGGAGACCCAGTACTTC
TRBV7-2	-	TRBJ2-7	many	CASSFGGSYEQYF	TGTGCCAGCAGTTTCGGCGGCTCCTACGAGCAGTACTTC
TRBV29-1	TRBD1	TRBJ1-2	-	CSAKGTGGYGYTF	TGCAGCGCCAAAGGGACAGGGGGCTATGGCTACACCTTC
TRBV27	-	TRBJ2-7	many	CASGSPVGESYEQYF	TGTGCCAGCGGATCCCCGGTGGGGGAGAGCTACGAGCAGTACTTC